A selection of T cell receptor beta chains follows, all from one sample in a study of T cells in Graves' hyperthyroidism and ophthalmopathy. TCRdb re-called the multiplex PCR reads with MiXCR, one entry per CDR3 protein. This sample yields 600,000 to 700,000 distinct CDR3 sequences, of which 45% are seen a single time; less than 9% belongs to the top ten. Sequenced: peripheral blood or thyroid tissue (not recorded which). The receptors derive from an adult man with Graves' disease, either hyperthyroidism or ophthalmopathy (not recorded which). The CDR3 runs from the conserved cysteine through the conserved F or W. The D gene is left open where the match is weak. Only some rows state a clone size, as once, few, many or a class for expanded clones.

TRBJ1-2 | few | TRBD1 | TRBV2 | CASSEYRGGYTF | TGTGCCAGCAGCGAGTACAGGGGTGGCTACACCTTC
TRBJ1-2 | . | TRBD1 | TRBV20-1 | CSALKRDSNYGYTF | TGCAGTGCTCTTAAAAGGGACAGCAACTATGGCTACACCTTC
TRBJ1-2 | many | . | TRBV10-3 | CAISESLSSNYGYTF | TGTGCCATCAGTGAGTCTCTCAGTTCTAACTATGGCTACACCTTC
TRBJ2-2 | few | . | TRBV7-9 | CASSRTGPGTGELFF | TGTGCCAGCAGCAGAACGGGTCCCGGCACCGGGGAGCTGTTTTTT
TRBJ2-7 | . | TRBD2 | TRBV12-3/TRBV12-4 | CASRPLAGGAYEQYF | TGTGCCAGCAGACCCCTAGCGGGAGGGGCCTACGAGCAGTACTTC
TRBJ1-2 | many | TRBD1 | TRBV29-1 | CSVRTGEGYTF | TGCAGCGTAAGGACAGGGGAGGGCTACACCTTC
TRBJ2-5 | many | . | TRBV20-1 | CSASHQETQYF | TGCAGTGCTAGCCATCAAGAGACCCAGTACTTC
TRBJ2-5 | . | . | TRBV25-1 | CASSEPDRAGQETQYF | TGTGCCAGCAGTGAACCGGACCGAGCAGGACAAGAGACCCAGTACTTC
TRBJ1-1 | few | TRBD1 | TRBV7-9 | CASSRQGPMNTEAFF | TGTGCCAGCAGTCGACAGGGACCTATGAACACTGAAGCTTTCTTT
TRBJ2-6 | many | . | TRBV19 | CASSFRVGANVLTF | TGTGCCAGTAGTTTCCGGGTTGGGGCCAACGTCCTGACTTTC
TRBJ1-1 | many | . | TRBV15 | CATSRDLGQSEAFF | TGTGCCACCAGCAGAGATCTGGGCCAGAGTGAAGCTTTCTTT
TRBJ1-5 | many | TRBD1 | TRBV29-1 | CSVGQGAKQPQHF | TGCAGCGTTGGGCAGGGGGCCAAGCAGCCCCAGCATTTT
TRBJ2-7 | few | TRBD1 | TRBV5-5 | CASSPRSTGPYEQYF | TGTGCCAGCAGCCCTCGCTCGACAGGGCCCTACGAGCAGTACTTC
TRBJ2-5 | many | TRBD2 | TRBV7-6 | CASSWGLAGGGETQYF | TGTGCCAGCAGCTGGGGACTAGCGGGAGGTGGTGAGACCCAGTACTTC
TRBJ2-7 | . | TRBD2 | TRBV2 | CASSGLARSYEQYF | TGTGCCAGCAGTGGACTAGCGAGATCCTACGAGCAGTACTTC
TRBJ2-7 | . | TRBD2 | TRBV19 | CALPGGRNEQYF | TGTGCCCTCCCGGGGGGGCGTAACGAGCAGTACTTC
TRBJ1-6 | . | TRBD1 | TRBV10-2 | CASNRQGTNSPLHF | TGCGCCAGCAACCGACAGGGAACTAATTCACCCCTCCACTTT
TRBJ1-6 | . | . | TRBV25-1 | CARETGANSPLHF | TGTGCTAGAGAGACGGGAGCTAATTCACCCCTCCACTTT
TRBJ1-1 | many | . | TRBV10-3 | CATCDGADTEAFF | TGTGCCACCTGCGACGGCGCCGACACTGAAGCTTTCTTT
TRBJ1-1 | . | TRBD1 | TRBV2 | CASRPGGRGTEAFF | TGTGCCAGCAGACCAGGGGGCAGGGGCACTGAAGCTTTCTTT
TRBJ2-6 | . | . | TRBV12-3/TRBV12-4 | CASSRVGDNVLTF | TGTGCCAGCAGTAGGGTCGGGGACAACGTCCTGACTTTC
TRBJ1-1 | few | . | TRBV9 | CASSVDPSTEAFF | TGTGCCAGCAGCGTAGACCCTTCCACTGAAGCTTTCTTT
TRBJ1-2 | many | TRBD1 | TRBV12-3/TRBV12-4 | CASSPNRGGAYGYTF | TGTGCCAGCAGCCCCAATCGAGGGGGCGCGTATGGCTACACCTTC
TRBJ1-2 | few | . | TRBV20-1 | CSARGVTGYGNGYTF | TGCAGTGCTAGAGGCGTTACAGGGTACGGTAATGGCTACACCTTC
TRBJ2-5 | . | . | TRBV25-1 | CASSDAPWETQYF | TGTGCCAGCAGTGACGCTCCGTGGGAGACCCAGTACTTC
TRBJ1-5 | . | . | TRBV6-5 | CASATGRSNQPQHF | TGTGCCAGCGCAACCGGGAGAAGCAATCAGCCCCAGCATTTT
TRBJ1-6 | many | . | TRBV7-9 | CASSATLTPLHF | TGTGCCAGCAGCGCCACACTCACACCCCTCCACTTT
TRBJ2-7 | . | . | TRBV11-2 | CASSLDRLKPQSQQYF | TGTGCCAGCAGCTTAGATAGACTTAAGCCCCAGAGCCAGCAGTACTTC
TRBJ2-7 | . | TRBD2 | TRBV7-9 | CASSPGLAGGPNEQYF | TGTGCCAGCAGCCCGGGACTAGCGGGAGGGCCTAACGAGCAGTACTTC
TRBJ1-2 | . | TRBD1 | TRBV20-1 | CSAALRGTGVSGYTF | TGCAGTGCTGCCTTACGCGGGACAGGGGTCTCTGGCTACACCTTC
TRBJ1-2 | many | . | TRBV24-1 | CATSDSGVDYGYTF | TGTGCCACCAGTGATTCCGGGGTCGACTATGGCTACACCTTC
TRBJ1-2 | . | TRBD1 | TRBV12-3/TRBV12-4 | CASSSRTGPYGYTF | TGTGCCAGCAGCTCCAGGACAGGGCCCTATGGCTACACCTTC